This TCR beta chain was captured in a study of blood T cell repertoires in COVID-19. On the study more broadly: Material from acute and convalescent COVID-19 was sourced from the United States, Italy and Spain.

Assay: immunoSEQ multiplex PCR; the TCRdb copy retains only in-frame clones and omits some. The sample has approximately 310,000 clones, 70% to 90% seen once. This clone showed up just a few times. Individuals aged about 18 to 90 years were recruited from roughly 23 US areas. Grouping used clinical history reported by participants in a survey and questionnaire. Cohort 3 recovery required two negative PCRs, clearance, or symptom resolution. The sequence derives from a man aged 25-45 years who had recovered from COVID-19. Sequenced material: PBMCs or T cells enriched from blood (not recorded which).

The CDR3 DNA reads as TGTGCCAGTAGTAGGGCAACACCACAAGAGACCCAGTACTTC. Amino acids: CASSRATPQETQYF. The rearrangement joins TRBV19 to TRBJ2-5; D remains ambiguous. From germline, CDR1 is LNHDA and CDR2 SQIVND (reference sequence). The CDR3 runs 14 residues. V was trimmed by 4 bases and J by 2 bases, leaving 11 bases between them.